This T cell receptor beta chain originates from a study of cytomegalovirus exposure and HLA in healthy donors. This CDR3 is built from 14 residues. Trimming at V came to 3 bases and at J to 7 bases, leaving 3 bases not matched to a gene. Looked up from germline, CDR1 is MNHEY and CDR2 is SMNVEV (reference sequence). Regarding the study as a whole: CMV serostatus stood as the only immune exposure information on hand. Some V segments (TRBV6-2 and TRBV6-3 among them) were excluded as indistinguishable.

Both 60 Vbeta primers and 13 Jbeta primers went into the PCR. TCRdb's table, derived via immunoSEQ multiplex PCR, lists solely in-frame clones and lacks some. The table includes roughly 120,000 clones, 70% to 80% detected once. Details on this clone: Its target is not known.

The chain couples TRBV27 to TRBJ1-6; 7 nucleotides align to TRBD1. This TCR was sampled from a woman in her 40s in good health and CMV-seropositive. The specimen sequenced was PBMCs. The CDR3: CASSFGTANSPLHF. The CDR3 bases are TGTGCCAGCAGTTTCGGGACAGCCAATTCACCCCTCCACTTT.